The T cell receptor beta chain described here comes from a study of shared clonotypes between healthy human individuals. Findings of the study overall: Limitation of the genetic and exposure-history diversity represented came from the few donors.

For unsorted PBMC, roughly 0.3 ug DNA per replicate equaled around 27,000 T cell genomes. Sequencing used immunoSEQ multiplex PCR; TCRdb keeps in-frame clones, though not all of them. The repertoire consists of 450,000 to 500,000 clones, with approximately 80% occurring once and the leading ten covering around 11%. With respect to this clone: Its antigen remains unknown.

Trimming pared 1 base from V and 3 bases from J, leaving 10 bases between. The CDR3 is made up of 15 amino acids. Germline-derived CDR1 and CDR2 are SGHVS and FNYEAQ. The genes are TRBV7-6 and TRBJ2-1; weak D call: TRBD2 (7 bases). The sequence came from a woman aged 40 to 50 in good health. Some clones in this sample may be carry-over from other donors' samples. The sample consisted of PBMCs. CDR3 coding DNA: TGTGCCAGCAGCTTAGTAGGGGGGGACTACAATGAGCAGTTCTTC. This encodes CASSLVGGDYNEQFF.